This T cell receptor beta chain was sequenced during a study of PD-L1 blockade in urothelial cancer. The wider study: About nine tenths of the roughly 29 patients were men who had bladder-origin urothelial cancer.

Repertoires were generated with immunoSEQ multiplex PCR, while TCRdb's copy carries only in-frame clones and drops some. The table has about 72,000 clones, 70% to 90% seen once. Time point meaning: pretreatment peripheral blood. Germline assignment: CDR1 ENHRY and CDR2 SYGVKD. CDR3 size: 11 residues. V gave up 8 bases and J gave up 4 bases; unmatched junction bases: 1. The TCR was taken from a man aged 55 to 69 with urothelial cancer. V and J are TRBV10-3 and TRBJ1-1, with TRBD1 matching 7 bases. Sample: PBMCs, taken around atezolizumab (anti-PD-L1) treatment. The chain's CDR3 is CAISGGTEAFF. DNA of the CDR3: TGTGCCATCTCAGGGGGCACTGAAGCTTTCTTT.